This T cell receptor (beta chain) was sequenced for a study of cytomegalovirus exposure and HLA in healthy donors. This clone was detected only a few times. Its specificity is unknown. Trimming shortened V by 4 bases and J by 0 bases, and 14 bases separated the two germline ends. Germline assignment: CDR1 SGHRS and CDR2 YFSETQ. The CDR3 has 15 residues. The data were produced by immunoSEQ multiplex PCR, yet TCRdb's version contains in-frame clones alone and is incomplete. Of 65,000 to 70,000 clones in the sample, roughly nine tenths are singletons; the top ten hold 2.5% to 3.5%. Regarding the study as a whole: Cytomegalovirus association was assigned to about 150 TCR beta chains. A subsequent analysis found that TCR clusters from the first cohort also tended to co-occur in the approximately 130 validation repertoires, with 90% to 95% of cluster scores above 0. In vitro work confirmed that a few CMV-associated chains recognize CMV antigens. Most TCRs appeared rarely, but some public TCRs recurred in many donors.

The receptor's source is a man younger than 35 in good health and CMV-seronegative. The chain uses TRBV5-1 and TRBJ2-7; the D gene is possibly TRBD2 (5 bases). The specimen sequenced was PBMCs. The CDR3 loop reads CASSRERTNSYEQYF. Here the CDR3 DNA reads TGCGCCAGCAGCAGGGAGCGGACCAACTCCTACGAGCAGTACTTC.